This entry describes one TCR beta chain. Its antigen is unidentified. Measured with immunoSEQ multiplex PCR; TCRdb has only the in-frame clones, and not every one. The sample consists of around 16,000 clones, 65% to 70% of them appearing once. The sample originates from a study of cytotoxic CD8 clonotypes in ibrutinib-treated CLL. Looking at the study overall: After a median of around 68 months, 14 patients stayed remitted and approximately twelve progressed; responses had been partial in some 24 and complete in 2.

Trimming shortened V by 3 bases and J by 0 bases, and 8 bases separated the two germline ends. CDR3 length equals 14 residues. Germline CDR1 and CDR2: SSHAT and FNYEAQ (reference sequence). Study-level results: Patients had baseline clonality above age-matched healthy donors, and this clonality moved with circulating CD8+ T-cell counts. Clonality showed a rise at ibrutinib response that reversed toward baseline at progression.

The chain couples TRBV7-7 to TRBJ1-1; D is uncertain. Material: PBMCs, obtained before ibrutinib treatment. This TCR derives from a human donor with chronic lymphocytic leukemia. The CDR3 region is CASSLDHLNTEAFF. The CDR3 DNA reads as TGTGCCAGCAGCTTGGACCATCTGAACACTGAAGCTTTCTTT.